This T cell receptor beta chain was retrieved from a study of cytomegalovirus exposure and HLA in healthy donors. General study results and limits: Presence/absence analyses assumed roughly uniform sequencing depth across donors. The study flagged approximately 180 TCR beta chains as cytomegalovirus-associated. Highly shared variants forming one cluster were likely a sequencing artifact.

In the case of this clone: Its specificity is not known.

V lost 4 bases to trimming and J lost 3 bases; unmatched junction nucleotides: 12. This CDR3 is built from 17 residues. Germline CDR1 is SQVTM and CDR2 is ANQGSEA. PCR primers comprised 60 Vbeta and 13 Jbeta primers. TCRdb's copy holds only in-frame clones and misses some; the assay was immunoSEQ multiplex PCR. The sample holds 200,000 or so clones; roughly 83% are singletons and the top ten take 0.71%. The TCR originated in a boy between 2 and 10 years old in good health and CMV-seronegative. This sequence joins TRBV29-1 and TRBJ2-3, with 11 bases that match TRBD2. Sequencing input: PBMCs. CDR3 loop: CSVGGGPLAGETDTQYF. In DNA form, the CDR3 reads TGCAGCGTTGGAGGGGGCCCACTAGCGGGAGAAACAGATACGCAGTATTTT.